This T cell receptor (beta chain) originates from a study of OX40 agonist ivuxolimab in advanced cancers. Points from the study as a whole: In the 0.1 to 3.0 mg/kg range, CD4+ and CD8+ blood T cells had expanded clonally by week 6.

The data were produced by immunoSEQ multiplex PCR, yet TCRdb's version contains in-frame clones alone and is incomplete. The sample has roughly 56,000 clones, approximately 79% seen once. Turning to this clone: Its antigen is not known.

The CDR3 spans 12 residues. Germline CDR1 is MNHNS and CDR2 is SASEGT. The V and J ends lost 4 bases and 8 bases respectively, with 8 bases between them. The clonotype originates from an adult with an advanced solid tumor such as melanoma, head and neck, liver or kidney cancer. This chain links TRBV6-1 with TRBJ1-4, with D uncertain. Sequenced material: CD4+ or CD8+ T cells sorted from blood, taken in a trial of the OX40 agonist ivuxolimab. The CDR3 reads CASSVDGEKLFF. The CDR3 DNA is TGTGCCAGCAGTGTGGACGGAGAAAAACTGTTTTTT.